This TCR beta chain was found in a study of T cells in Graves' hyperthyroidism and ophthalmopathy (dated by TCRdb to between 2019 and 2020). As for the study more broadly: Peripheral blood samples were taken at the time of initial diagnosis, prior to any treatment. Prospective prediction of ophthalmopathy was tested in an independent validation cohort of some 19 hyperthyroidism patients and around 16 patients who later progressed to ophthalmopathy. In more than 5 Graves' hyperthyroidism patients, the study also compared T-cell repertoires from thyroid tissue with T-cell repertoires from blood. To identify distinguishing TCR V-J signatures, a discovery cohort of roughly 100 patients was used, comprising some 45 with Graves' ophthalmopathy and around 57 with stable Graves' hyperthyroidism. For training and testing, the approximately 92 patients in the discovery cohort were randomly divided in a 7:3 ratio. Following sampling, methimazole starting at 30 mg daily was given to hyperthyroidism patients, and high-dose intravenous methylprednisolone was given to ophthalmopathy patients. TCR Vbeta CDR3 sequencing of some 140 peripheral blood samples (over 40 ophthalmopathy, 75 to 85 hyperthyroidism and 17 progressor patients) is reported in the paper. What the study reported, not specific to this receptor: In validation, the model predicted progression to ophthalmopathy a median of roughly 6.2 months before onset, with approximately 68% sensitivity and roughly 72% specificity. Most expanded thyroid clonotypes (frequency above 0.001) were also found in blood, which suggests that blood repertoires may mirror thyroid immune responses. Sample size was not statistically predetermined, and blinding of investigators to group allocation was not performed. In cross-validation, a model built on a 13 V-J signature told ophthalmopathy apart from stable hyperthyroidism with approximately 91% sensitivity and roughly 82% specificity, and in testing the same model reached 80%/75%.

V and J lose 7 bases and 1 base, and a span of 13 bases separates them. The CDR3 contains 14 residues, cysteine and phenylalanine counted. The read is trimmed to its CDR3 DNA, 42 bases read in frame from base 1. CDR1 and CDR2 are read off the germline V gene as MNHEY and SVGEGT. Moderately to severely active disease, a Clinical Activity Score of at least 3, a NOSPECS grade of at least 4, and a duration under 3 months were present in ophthalmopathy patients. The study excluded patients with uncontrolled infections, other autoimmune diseases, pregnancy or lactation. Diagnoses were established on the basis of clinical symptoms, serum thyroxine and TRAb, thyroid ultrasound, and orbital computed tomography. PBMCs were isolated from approximately 10 ml of fresh peripheral blood by Ficoll-Paque density gradient centrifugation. Total RNA was extracted with Trizol reagent, and quality was checked on an Agilent 2100 Bioanalyzer.

Turning to this clonotype: There is no known antigen for this receptor. No clone much larger than this one lies a single base away; base qualities are absent.

The TCR beta CDR3 regions were amplified from the RNA transcripts. The first round of RT-PCR for the TCR CDR3 was performed with the HTBI primer set and the Qiagen OneStep RT-PCR kit. A second multiplex PCR round built the libraries, followed by size selection and purification. Sequencing of the libraries was done on an Illumina HiSeq2000 using paired-end 100 bp reads. Concerning the study's data processing: SOAPnuke was used to process the raw data, removing reads that contained adapters or uncalled bases, had a mean Phred below 15, or lacked an exact match to the constant primer or identifier. High-quality paired reads were merged with COPE v1.2.5, and unique nucleotide sequences were defined as clonotypes. MiTCR v1.1 was used to align the clonotypes against IMGT TRBV, TRBD and TRBJ reference segments. The analysis included only V-J combinations with a frequency above 0.0001, which together covered more than 99% of the repertoires. A TCS score was defined as the ratio between F50 (clonal expansion) and ExV (chaos), using BLOSUM62-based TCRdist between CDR3 peptides within each V-J. Welch's t-statistics and random forest reduced 450 to 600 V-J features to around 14, which were used in a naive Bayes classifier (R e1071). TCRdb reprocessed the public reads (quality trimming at Q25 with fastp, clone calling with MiXCR) and kept in-frame beta chains. A single entry per CDR3 protein holds the most common genes and DNA from its merged rows. V and J calls and clone size were set by TCRdb, not the authors. This sample holds about 350,000 distinct CDR3 sequences; around 18% were observed only once. The leading ten clones occupy about a sixth of the sample.

Sequences were obtained from blood. This TCR came from a woman aged 35 to 49 with Graves' ophthalmopathy. The sequence links TRBV6-2 or TRBV6-3 to TRBJ1-1; the D gene is not confidently resolved. The sequence in DNA is TGTGCCAGCACTCAAACGACAAGGAACACTGAAGCTTTCTTT. This translates into CASTQTTRNTEAFF.